In this sample, the clone carrying this T cell receptor (beta chain) turned up many times. This sample was taken from a study of regulatory T cells in long-lasting Graves disease. For TCR beta, libraries came from iRepertoire HTBI primers and Arm-PCR of CDR3 regions. TCRdb reprocessed the multiplex PCR reads via MiXCR and lists one record per CDR3 protein. Of around 250,000 distinct CDR3 sequences in the sample, around a sixth were seen once. Time point meaning: newly diagnosed GD, antithyroid drugs for less than 3 months. PBMC RNA was the source of the TCR library. V lost 6 bases and J lost 0, with 16 bases in between. The CDR3 length is 16 residues. Germline loops: CDR1 KGHSH, CDR2 LQKENI. This sample was also put to use in a study of T cells in Graves' hyperthyroidism and ophthalmopathy.

The source is a woman aged 25 to 39 with Graves disease. The chain carries TRBV18 and TRBJ2-3; D may be TRBD1 or TRBD2 (5 bases each). This specimen consisted of peripheral blood mononuclear cells (PBMCs), obtained at new diagnosis, from a patient treated with antithyroid drugs. CDR3 coding DNA: TGTGCCAGCTCTCAAATATCGGGACGGAGCACAGATACGCAGTATTTT. This gives the protein CASSQISGRSTDTQYF.